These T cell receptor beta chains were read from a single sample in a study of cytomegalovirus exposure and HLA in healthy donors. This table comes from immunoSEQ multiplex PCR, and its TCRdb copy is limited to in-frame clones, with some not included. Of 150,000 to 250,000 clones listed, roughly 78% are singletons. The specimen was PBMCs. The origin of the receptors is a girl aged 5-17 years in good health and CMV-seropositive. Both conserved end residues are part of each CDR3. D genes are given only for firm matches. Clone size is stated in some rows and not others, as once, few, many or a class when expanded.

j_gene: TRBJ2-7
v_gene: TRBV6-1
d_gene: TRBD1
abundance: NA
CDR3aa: CASTGDYEQYF
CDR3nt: TGTGCCAGTACAGGGGACTACGAGCAGTACTTC

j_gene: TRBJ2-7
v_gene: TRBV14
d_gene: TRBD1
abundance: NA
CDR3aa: CASSLGQGLHEQYF
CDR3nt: TGTGCCAGCAGCCTCGGACAGGGGTTGCACGAGCAGTACTTC

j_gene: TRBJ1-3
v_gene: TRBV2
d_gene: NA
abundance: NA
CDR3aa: CASTVEGEGNTIYF
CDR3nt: TGTGCCAGCACCGTAGAGGGAGAGGGAAACACCATATATTTT

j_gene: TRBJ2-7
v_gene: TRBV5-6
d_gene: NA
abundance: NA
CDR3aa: CASSLGGLDEQYF
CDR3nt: TGTGCCAGCAGCTTGGGGGGGCTTGACGAGCAGTACTTC

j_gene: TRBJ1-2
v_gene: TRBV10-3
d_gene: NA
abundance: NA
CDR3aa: CAISESLGSQNYGYTF
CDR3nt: TGTGCCATCAGTGAGTCTCTAGGGAGTCAAAACTATGGCTACACCTTC

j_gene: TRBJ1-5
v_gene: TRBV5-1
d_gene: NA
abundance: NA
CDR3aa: CASSLRGLGGQPQHF
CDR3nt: TGCGCCAGCAGCTTAAGGGGGTTAGGCGGTCAGCCCCAGCATTTT

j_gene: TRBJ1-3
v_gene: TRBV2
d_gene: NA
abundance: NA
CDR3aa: CASSEGSSGNTIYF
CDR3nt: TGTGCCAGCAGTGAGGGGAGCTCTGGAAACACCATATATTTT

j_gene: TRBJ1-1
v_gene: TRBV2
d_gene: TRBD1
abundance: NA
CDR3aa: CASSRQGPLNTEAFF
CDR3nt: TGTGCCAGCAGTCGACAGGGGCCTCTGAACACTGAAGCTTTCTTT

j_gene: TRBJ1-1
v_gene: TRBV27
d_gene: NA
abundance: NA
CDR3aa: CASSLFSGENTEAFF
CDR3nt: TGTGCCAGCAGTTTATTTTCGGGGGAGAACACTGAAGCTTTCTTT

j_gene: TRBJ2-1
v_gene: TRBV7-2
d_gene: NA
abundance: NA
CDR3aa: CASSLAVLASYNEQFF
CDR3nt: TGTGCCAGCAGCTTAGCGGTCCTAGCGAGCTACAATGAGCAGTTCTTC

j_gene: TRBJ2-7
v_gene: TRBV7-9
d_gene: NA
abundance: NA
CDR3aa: CASSYGGDGQYF
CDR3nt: TGTGCCAGCAGCTACGGCGGGGATGGGCAGTACTTC

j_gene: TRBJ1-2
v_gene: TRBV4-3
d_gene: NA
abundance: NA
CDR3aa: CASSQDYRDYNYGYTF
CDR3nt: TGCGCCAGCAGCCAAGATTACAGAGATTACAACTATGGCTACACCTTC

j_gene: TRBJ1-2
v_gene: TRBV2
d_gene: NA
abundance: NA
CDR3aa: CASSGQGAANYGYTF
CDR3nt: TGTGCCAGCAGCGGTCAAGGCGCGGCTAACTATGGCTACACCTTC

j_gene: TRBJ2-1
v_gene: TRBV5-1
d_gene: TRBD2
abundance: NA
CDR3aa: CASSLGSGGVTSEQFF
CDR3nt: TGCGCCAGCAGCTTGGGGAGCGGGGGGGTAACAAGTGAGCAGTTCTTC

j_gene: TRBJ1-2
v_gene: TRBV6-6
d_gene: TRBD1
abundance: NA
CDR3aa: CASSYAGQGGDYGYTF
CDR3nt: TGTGCCAGCAGTTACGCGGGACAGGGTGGTGACTATGGCTACACCTTC

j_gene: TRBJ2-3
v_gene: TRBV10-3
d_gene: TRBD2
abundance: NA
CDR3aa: CAISGTSGGTPTDTQYF
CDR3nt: TGTGCCATCAGTGGGACTAGCGGGGGAACTCCCACAGATACGCAGTATTTT

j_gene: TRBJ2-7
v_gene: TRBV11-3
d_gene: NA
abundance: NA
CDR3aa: CASSPGTTNYEQYF
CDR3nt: TGTGCCAGCAGCCCCGGGACAACGAACTACGAGCAGTACTTC

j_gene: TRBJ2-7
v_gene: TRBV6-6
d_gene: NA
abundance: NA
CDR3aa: CASSSLPPPSTYEQYF
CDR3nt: TGTGCCAGCAGTTCCCTACCACCCCCAAGTACCTACGAGCAGTACTTC

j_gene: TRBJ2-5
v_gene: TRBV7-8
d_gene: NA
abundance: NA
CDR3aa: CASSSNPRLDWPETQYF
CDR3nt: TGTGCCAGCAGCTCTAACCCTCGACTAGATTGGCCAGAGACCCAGTACTTC

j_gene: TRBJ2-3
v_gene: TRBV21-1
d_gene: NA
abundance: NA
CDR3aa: CASSKSGAMDTQYF
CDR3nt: TGTGCCAGCAGCAAGAGCGGGGCAATGGATACGCAGTATTTT

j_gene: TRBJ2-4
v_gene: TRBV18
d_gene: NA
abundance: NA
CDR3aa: CASSPIQSEGLAKNIQYF
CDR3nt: TGTGCCAGCTCACCAATCCAATCCGAGGGCCTAGCCAAAAACATTCAGTACTTC

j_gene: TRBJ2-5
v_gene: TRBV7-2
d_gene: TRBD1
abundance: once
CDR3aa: CASSWGDRGQETQYF
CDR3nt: TGTGCCAGCAGCTGGGGGGACAGGGGGCAGGAGACCCAGTACTTC

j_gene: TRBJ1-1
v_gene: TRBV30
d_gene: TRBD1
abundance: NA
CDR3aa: CAWSVSRPQTGPCPEAFF
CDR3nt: TGTGCCTGGAGTGTATCCCGCCCCCAGACAGGGCCTTGTCCCGAAGCTTTCTTT

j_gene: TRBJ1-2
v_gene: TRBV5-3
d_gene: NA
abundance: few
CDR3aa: CARRRTVHHGYTF
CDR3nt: TGTGCCAGAAGAAGGACAGTTCATCATGGCTACACCTTC

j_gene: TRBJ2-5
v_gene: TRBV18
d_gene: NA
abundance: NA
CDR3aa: CASSPGLFQETQYF
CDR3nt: TGTGCCAGCTCACCAGGACTCTTCCAAGAGACCCAGTACTTC

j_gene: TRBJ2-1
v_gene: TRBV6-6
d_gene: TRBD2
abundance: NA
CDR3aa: CASSWTSGGRNEQFF
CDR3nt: TGTGCCAGCAGCTGGACTAGCGGGGGTCGAAATGAGCAGTTCTTC

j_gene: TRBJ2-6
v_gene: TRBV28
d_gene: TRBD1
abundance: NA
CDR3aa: CASSQRPTGGSHVLTF
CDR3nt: TGTGCCAGCAGTCAACGCCCGACAGGGGGCTCCCACGTCCTGACTTTC

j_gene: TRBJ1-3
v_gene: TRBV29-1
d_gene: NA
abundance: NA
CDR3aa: CSVESGVGNTIYF
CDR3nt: TGCAGCGTTGAGTCCGGGGTTGGAAACACCATATATTTT

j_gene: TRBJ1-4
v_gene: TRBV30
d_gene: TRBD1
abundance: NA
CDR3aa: CAWNRQGWGEKLFF
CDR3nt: TGTGCCTGGAATAGACAGGGATGGGGTGAAAAACTGTTTTTT

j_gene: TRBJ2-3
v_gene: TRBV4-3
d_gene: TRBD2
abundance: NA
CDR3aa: CASSLGLAQDTQYF
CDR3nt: TGCGCCAGCAGCCTAGGACTAGCGCAGGATACGCAGTATTTT

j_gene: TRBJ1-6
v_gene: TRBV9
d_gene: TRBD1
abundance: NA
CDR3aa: CASSVGTGALISPLHF
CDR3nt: TGTGCCAGCAGCGTAGGGACAGGGGCCTTGATTTCACCCCTCCACTTT

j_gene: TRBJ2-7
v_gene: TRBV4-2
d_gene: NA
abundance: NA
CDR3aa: CASSQVLRGSYEQYF
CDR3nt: TGTGCCAGCAGCCAAGTTTTAAGGGGTTCCTACGAGCAGTACTTC

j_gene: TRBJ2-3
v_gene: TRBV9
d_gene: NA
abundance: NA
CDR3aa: CASSVQGLEGDTQYF
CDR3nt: TGTGCCAGCAGCGTACAGGGGCTAGAGGGAGATACGCAGTATTTT

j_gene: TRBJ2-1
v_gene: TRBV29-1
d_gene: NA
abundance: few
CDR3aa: CSVSETAGLFAYNEQFF
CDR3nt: TGCAGCGTTTCCGAGACGGCCGGACTTTTCGCCTACAATGAGCAGTTCTTC

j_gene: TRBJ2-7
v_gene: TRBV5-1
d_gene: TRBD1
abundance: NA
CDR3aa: CASRRDRSYEQYF
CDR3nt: TGCGCCAGTCGCCGGGACAGAAGCTACGAGCAGTACTTC

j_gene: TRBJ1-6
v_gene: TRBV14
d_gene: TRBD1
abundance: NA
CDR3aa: CASSLRDSTSSYNSPLHF
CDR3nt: TGTGCCAGCAGCCTTCGGGACAGCACAAGCTCCTATAATTCACCCCTCCACTTT

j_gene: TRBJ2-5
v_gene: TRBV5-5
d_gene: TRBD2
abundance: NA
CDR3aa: CASSLQPTSGVETQYF
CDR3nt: TGTGCCAGCAGTCTTCAACCGACTAGCGGGGTTGAGACCCAGTACTTC

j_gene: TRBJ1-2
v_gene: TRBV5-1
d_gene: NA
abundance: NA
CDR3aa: CASSSAGDDPAGYTF
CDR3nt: TGCGCCAGCAGCTCAGCGGGGGATGACCCGGCTGGCTACACCTTC

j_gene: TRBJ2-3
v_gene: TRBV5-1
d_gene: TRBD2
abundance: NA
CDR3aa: CASSSGTSGGDTQYF
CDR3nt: TGCGCCAGCAGTTCCGGGACTAGCGGGGGAGATACGCAGTATTTT

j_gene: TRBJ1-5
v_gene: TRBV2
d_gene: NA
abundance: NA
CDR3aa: CASSARTAGGQPQHF
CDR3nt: TGTGCCAGCAGTGCGAGGACTGCGGGGGGTCAGCCCCAGCATTTT

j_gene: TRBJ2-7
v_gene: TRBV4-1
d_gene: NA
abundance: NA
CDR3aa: CASSQNDRGVIGKNEQYF
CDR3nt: TGCGCCAGCAGCCAAAATGATCGCGGGGTTATTGGCAAGAACGAGCAGTACTTC

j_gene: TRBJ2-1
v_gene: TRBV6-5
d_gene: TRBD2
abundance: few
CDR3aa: CASSALAGGHEQFF
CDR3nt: TGTGCCAGCAGTGCACTAGCGGGGGGGCATGAGCAGTTCTTC

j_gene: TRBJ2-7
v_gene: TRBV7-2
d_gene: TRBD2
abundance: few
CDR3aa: CASSFSGGTYEQYF
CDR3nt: TGTGCCAGCAGCTTCAGCGGGGGGACCTACGAGCAGTACTTC

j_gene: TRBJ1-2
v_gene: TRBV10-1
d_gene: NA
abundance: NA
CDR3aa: CASSEWKASGYTF
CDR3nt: TGCGCCAGCAGTGAGTGGAAAGCTAGCGGCTACACCTTC

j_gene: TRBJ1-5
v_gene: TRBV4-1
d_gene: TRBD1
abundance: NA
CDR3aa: CASSQGRGHQPQHF
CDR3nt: TGCGCCAGCAGCCAAGGAAGGGGGCATCAGCCCCAGCATTTT

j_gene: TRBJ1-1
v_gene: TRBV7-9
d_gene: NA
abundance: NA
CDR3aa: CASSLPTLETEAFF
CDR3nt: TGTGCCAGCAGCTTACCCACCCTTGAGACTGAAGCTTTCTTT

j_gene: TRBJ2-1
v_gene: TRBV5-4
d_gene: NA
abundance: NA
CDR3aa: CASSLDSSGYNEQFF
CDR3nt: TGTGCCAGCAGCTTGGACTCTTCCGGGTACAATGAGCAGTTCTTC

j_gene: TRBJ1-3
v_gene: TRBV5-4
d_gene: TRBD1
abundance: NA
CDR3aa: CASSLGDRSSGNTIYF
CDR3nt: TGTGCCAGCAGCTTGGGGGACAGGAGCTCTGGAAACACCATATATTTT

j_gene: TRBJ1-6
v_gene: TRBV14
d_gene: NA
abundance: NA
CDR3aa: CASSQELASSYNSPLHF
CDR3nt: TGTGCCAGCAGCCAAGAGTTGGCCAGCTCCTATAATTCACCCCTCCACTTT